These 5 T cell receptor beta chains were sequenced from one sample in a study of shared clonotypes between healthy human individuals. Clones were sequenced by immunoSEQ multiplex PCR, and TCRdb holds only the in-frame ones, with some missing. The sample records some 2.4 million clones, 93% being singletons. The material sequenced was naive CD4+ T cells from PBMCs. The subset is: CD45RA+ positively selected. These receptors were obtained from a man aged 18 to 30 in good health. Some clones in this sample may be carry-over from other donors' samples.

This chain connects TRBV28 to TRBJ2-4, with no clear D. Germline-derived CDR1 and CDR2 are MDHEN and SYDVKM. This CDR3 has 16 amino acids. V gave up 7 bases and J gave up 0 bases, with 16 bases separating them. The CDR3 sequence is CASTNIGWQAKNIQYF. DNA of the CDR3: TGTGCCAGCACCAACATCGGGTGGCAAGCCAAAAACATTCAGTACTTC.

On this clone itself: Its ends do not fully match the called genes, so a read error is possible. The same CDR3 arises from other DNA sequences in this sample as well. The V call is TRBV29-1, the J call TRBJ2-1; 11 positions match TRBD1. Germline V CDR1 and CDR2: SQVTM, ANQGSEA. CDR3 length equals 14 residues. Here the CDR3 reads CSVEDRGPYNEQFF. In DNA, the CDR3 is TGTAGCGTTGAGGACAGGGGGCCCTACAATGAGCAGTTCTTC.

The chain recombines TRBV5-1 with TRBJ1-2, with 7 nucleotides matching TRBD1. Germline V lookup: CDR1 SGHRS, CDR2 YFSETQ. Trimming cost V 2 bases and J 10 bases; bases outside gene matches: 14. The CDR3 has 15 residues. The CDR3 sequence: CASSFDGNRGGYYTF. The CDR3 DNA reads TGCGCCAGCAGCTTTGATGGGAACAGGGGAGGTTACTACACCTTC. Full variable domain (remainder filled in from reference TRBV5-1 and TRBJ1-2): KAGVTQTPRYLIKTRGQQVTLSCSPISGHRSVSWYQQTPGQGLQFLFEYFSETQRNKGNFPGRFSGRQFSNSRSEMNVSTLELGDSALYLCASSFDGNRGGYYTFGSGTRLTVV.

The rearrangement uses TRBV5-4 and TRBJ2-3; TRBD2 might be the D (6 bases). The CDR3 has 14 residues. The germline V gene encodes CDR1 SGHNT and CDR2 YYREEE (reference sequence). V lost 5 bases and J lost 4, with 14 bases in between. CDR3 coding DNA: TGTGCCAGCAGTCTGCGGGGTGGGGCAGATACGCAGTATTTT. It encodes CASSLRGGADTQYF.

This sequence joins TRBV5-4 and TRBJ1-3; no clear D gene. Between the trimmed V and J ends, which lost 0 bases and 2 bases, there was a span of 6 bases. Germline values: CDR1 SGHNT, CDR2 YYREEE (reference sequence). The CDR3 extends over 14 amino acids. CDR3 loop: CASSLGIAGNTIYF. CDR3 DNA sequence: TGTGCCAGCAGCTTGGGGATCGCTGGAAACACCATATATTTT.